The clone carrying this T cell receptor beta chain was counted at least ten times. What it recognizes is unknown. Sequencing ends 3 residues short of the CDR3 end; the germline J gene provides the rest. The data originate from a study of T cell clonality in common variable immunodeficiency. Whole-study results and caveats: Fewer deletions and N-nucleotide insertions were reportedly seen in common variable immunodeficiency TCR beta sequences.

Germline lookup yields CDR1 SGHKS and CDR2 YYEKEE (reference sequence). V was pared by 3 bases and J by 6 bases, with 15 bases between. CDR3 length equals 15 residues. Sequencing input was equivalent genomic DNA from CVID and controls. Using immunoSEQ multiplex PCR, the repertoire was profiled, and TCRdb retains in-frame clones only, with some absent. Singletons are absent from the sample, which has about 43,000 clones. The receptor's source is a person aged 18-70 years in good health. V and J are TRBV5-5 and TRBJ2-2; TRBD1 might be the D (5 bases). Sequencing was performed on peripheral blood mononuclear cells. CDR3 sequence: CASSSVQGQAGELFF. The covered CDR3 bases are TGTGCCAGCAGCTCTGTGCAGGGTCAAGCCGGGGAG.